These 30 T cell receptor beta chains originate from one sample sequenced in a study of cytomegalovirus exposure and HLA in healthy donors. PCR primers comprised 60 Vbeta and 13 Jbeta primers. Clones were sequenced by immunoSEQ multiplex PCR, and TCRdb holds only the in-frame ones, with some missing. Here the sample spans 100,000 to 150,000 clones, under 85% being singletons. The sample taken for sequencing was PBMCs. These receptors were collected from a woman aged 40-49 years in good health and CMV-seropositive.

This chain's CDR3 is CASSQGPAGTFPGGELFF. The CDR3 bases are TGTGCCAGCAGCCAAGGGCCGGCGGGAACTTTCCCCGGCGGGGAGCTGTTTTTT. The J gene is TRBJ2-2, the V gene TRBV11-2, with a possible D match to TRBD2 (6 bases). The CDR3 is made up of 18 amino acids. Trimming removed 5 bases at V and 7 bases at J, with 26 bases between. The germline V gene encodes CDR1 SGHAT and CDR2 FQNNGV.

CDR3 in DNA: TGTGCCAGTAGTATTGAAGTCGGGGCAGGGGCTACGCAGTATTTT. Encoded protein: CASSIEVGAGATQYF. The rearrangement links TRBV19 to TRBJ2-3, with a weak D call TRBD1 (6 bases). The CDR3 is 15 amino acids. Trimming left V 3 bases short and J 8 bases short, with 18 bases between. Germline V gene lookup returns CDR1 LNHDA and CDR2 SQIVND (reference sequence).

The chain uses TRBV19 and TRBJ1-2, with unresolved D. V gave up 9 bases and J gave up 0 bases, with 14 bases separating them. This CDR3 has 14 residues. The germline V gene encodes CDR1 LNHDA and CDR2 SQIVND (reference sequence). CDR3 DNA: TGTGCCAGCCGGCGGCCCTATCCTAACTATGGCTACACCTTC. Protein product: CASRRPYPNYGYTF.

The rearrangement joins TRBV27 to TRBJ2-5; D gene ambiguous. Trimming shortened V by 5 bases and J by 1 base, and 8 bases separated the two germline ends. Germline CDR1 reads MNHEY; CDR2 reads SMNVEV (reference sequence). The CDR3 loop spans 13 amino acids. In nucleotides, the CDR3 is TGTGCCAGCAGTATCAACTCCCAAGAGACCCAGTACTTC. This translates into CASSINSQETQYF.

CDR3 protein: CASSQDRPGVTYEQYF. In nucleotides, the CDR3 is TGTGCCAGCAGCCAAGATCGGCCAGGGGTAACCTACGAGCAGTACTTC. The chain is built from TRBV14 and TRBJ2-7; weak D call: TRBD1 (6 bases). The CDR3 is 16 amino acids. V dropped 0 bases and J dropped 2 bases, with 14 bases sitting between them. The germline CDR1 and CDR2 sequences are SGHDN and FVKESK.

This rearrangement joins TRBV5-4 to TRBJ2-2; tentatively, D is TRBD1 (6 bases). Looked up from germline, CDR1 is SGHNT and CDR2 is YYREEE (reference sequence). Trimming shortened V by 2 bases and J by 6 bases, and 8 bases separated the two germline ends. The CDR3 length is 13 residues. DNA of the CDR3: TGTGCCAGCAGCTTACAGGGCGCCGGGGAGCTGTTTTTT. Its translation is CASSLQGAGELFF.

The CDR3 protein is CASRPSGSSPGREQYF. The CDR3 DNA reads as TGTGCCAGCAGACCTAGCGGTTCTTCCCCGGGGAGGGAGCAGTACTTC. V is TRBV27 and J is TRBJ2-5; 7 positions agree with TRBD2. Trimming removed 6 bases from V and 11 bases from J; junction bases left unmatched: 21. The germline V gene has CDR1 MNHEY and CDR2 SMNVEV (reference sequence). The CDR3 length is 16 residues.

This clone has more than one count but fewer than ten. The genes are TRBV6-4 and TRBJ2-2; 8 nucleotides line up with TRBD2. The CDR3 length is 14 residues. Losses at the gene ends were 5 bases for V and 5 bases for J; bases not matched to a gene: 4. The germline CDR1 and CDR2 sequences are MRHNA and SNTAGT. CDR3 DNA: TGTGCCAGCAGTAGCGGGAGTCAAACCGGGGAGCTGTTTTTT. It specifies CASSSGSQTGELFF.

The chain has TRBV5-1 and TRBJ1-2; possibly TRBD1 for D (6 bases). This CDR3 spans 15 amino acids. V was shortened by 2 bases and J by 0 bases, with 11 bases between the two germline ends. Per the germline V gene, CDR1 is SGHRS and CDR2 is YFSETQ. The CDR3 DNA reads as TGCGCCAGCAGCTTTCGACAGGAGGCTAACTATGGCTACACCTTC. Protein sequence: CASSFRQEANYGYTF.

This clone was counted between two and nine times. The chain carries TRBV30 and TRBJ1-6; 7 bases are shared with TRBD1. This CDR3 contains 14 residues. V lost 2 bases to trimming and J lost 7 bases; unmatched junction nucleotides: 5. The germline gives CDR1 GTSNPN, CDR2 SVGIG (reference sequence). The CDR3, as DNA: TGTGCCTGGAGTAAGCGACAGGGCAATTCACCCCTCCACTTT. This translates into CAWSKRQGNSPLHF.

The V gene is TRBV2, the J gene TRBJ1-5; TRBD1 is a possible D gene (5 bases). Between the trimmed V and J ends, which lost 4 bases and 4 bases, there was a span of 8 bases. This CDR3 contains 13 residues. Germline loops: CDR1 SNHLY, CDR2 FYNNEI. CDR3 sequence (DNA): TGTGCCAGCAGTGGGACACGTAATCAGCCCCAGCATTTT. Encoded protein: CASSGTRNQPQHF.

The rearrangement uses TRBV27 and TRBJ1-2, with TRBD1 as a possible D gene (5 bases). This CDR3 comprises 13 residues. Germline V lookup: CDR1 MNHEY, CDR2 SMNVEV (reference sequence). V lost 3 bases to trimming and J lost 4 bases, with 9 bases between them. The CDR3 DNA is TGTGCCAGCAGTTTGTCGGGGGGCTATGGCTACACCTTC. Its protein is CASSLSGGYGYTF.

The chain joins TRBV7-6 to TRBJ2-5; D not resolved. Near its end, the DNA agrees better with TRBJ2-7, so the J call may be wrong. The CDR3 spans 13 residues. Germline V gene sequence: CDR1 SGHVS, CDR2 FNYEAQ. The CDR3 DNA sequence: TGTGCCAGCAGCCCCGGTTTCCCATACGAGCAGTACTTC. Its protein product is CASSPGFPYEQYF.

This clone occurred a few times. CDR3 DNA: TGTGCCAGCAGCCTCGATTTGAGTAATTCACCCCTCCACTTT. Protein: CASSLDLSNSPLHF. The V gene is TRBV14, the J gene TRBJ1-6; D remains unclear. Germline loops: CDR1 SGHDN, CDR2 FVKESK. The V end was cut by 4 bases, the J end by 6 bases, with 10 bases between. This CDR3 is built from 14 residues.

This clone appeared a few times. V and J are TRBV13 and TRBJ2-1; 7 bases agree with TRBD2. CDR1 and CDR2 from the germline V gene are PRHDT and FYEKMQ (reference sequence). CDR3 size: 15 residues. Unmatched junction bases numbered 7, after V lost 0 bases and J lost 8 bases. CDR3 amino acids: CASSLGGGGPDEQFF. CDR3 DNA sequence: TGTGCCAGCAGCTTAGGGGGGGGAGGGCCGGATGAGCAGTTCTTC.

The V call is TRBV14, the J call TRBJ2-5, with 12 bases aligning to TRBD2. Germline-derived CDR1 and CDR2 are SGHDN and FVKESK. Trimming cost V 0 bases and J 5 bases; bases outside gene matches: 4. CDR3 size: 16 residues. CDR3 bases: TGTGCCAGCAGCCAAGAGCGACTAGCGGGGGTTGAGACCCAGTACTTC. Translation gives CASSQERLAGVETQYF.

This chain joins TRBV28 and TRBJ1-5; D gene unclear. Germline V gene sequence: CDR1 MDHEN, CDR2 SYDVKM. The CDR3 extends over 12 amino acids. The V gene lost 3 bases and the J gene lost 5 bases, with 5 bases spanning the gap. CDR3: CASSFSDQPQHF. CDR3 in DNA: TGTGCCAGCAGTTTTAGTGATCAGCCCCAGCATTTT.

The CDR3, as DNA: TGCGCCAGCAGCTTAGGGACGGGAGACAATGAGCAGTTCTTC. This encodes CASSLGTGDNEQFF. V gene TRBV5-1 combines with J gene TRBJ2-1, with D possibly TRBD2 on 6 matching bases. V was trimmed by 2 bases and J by 5 bases, leaving 11 bases between them. CDR1 is SGHRS and CDR2 is YFSETQ in the germline V gene. CDR3 length equals 14 residues.

V gene TRBV19 combines with J gene TRBJ1-2, with 9 bases lining up with TRBD1. The germline CDR1 and CDR2 sequences are LNHDA and SQIVND (reference sequence). This CDR3 is built from 15 residues. V gave up 6 bases and J gave up 2 bases; unmatched junction bases: 7. The CDR3 protein is CASSNQGTGNYGYTF. The CDR3 nucleotides read TGTGCCAGTAGCAACCAGGGGACAGGGAACTATGGCTACACCTTC.

The chain couples TRBV18 to TRBJ2-5, with a weak D call TRBD1 (6 bases). The DNA end is more similar to TRBJ2-7, so the J call may be wrong. Looked up from germline, CDR1 is KGHSH and CDR2 is LQKENI. The length of the CDR3 is 14 residues. The CDR3: CASSPRGGVYEQYF. The CDR3 DNA is TGTGCCAGCTCACCCAGGGGTGGGGTTTACGAGCAGTACTTC.

The J gene is TRBJ2-7, the V gene TRBV5-1; no definite D call. The germline V gene encodes CDR1 SGHRS and CDR2 YFSETQ. V dropped 0 bases and J dropped 0 bases, with 10 bases sitting between them. This CDR3 has 15 amino acids. DNA for the CDR3: TGCGCCAGCAGCTTGGACGCTCTAAGCTCCTACGAGCAGTACTTC. Translated: CASSLDALSSYEQYF.

This chain connects TRBV5-1 to TRBJ2-7, with D tentatively TRBD2 (5 bases). V was cut by 0 bases and J by 4 bases, with 11 bases left in between. This CDR3 comprises 14 residues. CDR1 and CDR2 (germline): SGHRS, YFSETQ. CDR3 residues: CASSLVGRVYEQYF. Written as DNA, the CDR3 is TGCGCCAGCAGCTTGGTGGGGAGAGTTTACGAGCAGTACTTC.

This chain uses TRBV2 with TRBJ1-2; D gene unclear. V was pared by 6 bases and J by 7 bases, with 9 bases between. CDR3 length: 11 residues. CDR1 is SNHLY and CDR2 is FYNNEI in the germline V gene. CDR3 protein: CASRVRGGYTF. The CDR3 region has the DNA TGTGCCAGCAGGGTTCGGGGTGGCTACACCTTC.

Only a few counts were recorded for this clone. The V and J genes are TRBV5-1 and TRBJ2-5; perhaps TRBD1 as D (6 bases). CDR1 and CDR2 (germline): SGHRS, YFSETQ. V was shortened by 2 bases and J by 7 bases, with 15 bases between the two germline ends. The CDR3 contains 14 residues. The CDR3 DNA sequence: TGCGCCAGCAGCTTCCCAGGGGTAGGAGGGACCCAGTACTTC. Amino acid sequence: CASSFPGVGGTQYF.

V usage is TRBV7-2 and J usage is TRBJ2-3, with 7 bases fitting TRBD1. J lost 3 bases, V lost 8 bases, and 8 bases had no gene match. Germline lookup yields CDR1 SGHTA and CDR2 FQGNSA. The CDR3 is 14 amino acids. The CDR3 region has the DNA TGTGCCAGCTCAAGGACAGGAATGACAGATACGCAGTATTTT. This gives the protein CASSRTGMTDTQYF.

This clone showed up just a few times. The chain links TRBV21-1 to TRBJ2-1; TRBD2 is the table's D call and was not checked against the DNA. TRBV21-1 constitutes a pseudogene. The CDR3 length is 15 residues. For the CDR3, the DNA is TGTGCCAGCAGCGTCGGACTAGCGGGTCACAATGAGCAGTTCTTC. Translated, it gives CASSVGLAGHNEQFF.

This chain links TRBV7-2 with TRBJ2-1; 10 positions match TRBD2. Germline V CDR1 and CDR2: SGHTA, FQGNSA. This CDR3 is 16 amino acids long. V was pared by 2 bases and J by 7 bases, with 8 bases of the junction left unmatched. CDR3 in amino acids: CASSLWASGRGNEQFF. In DNA, the CDR3 is TGTGCCAGCAGCTTATGGGCTAGCGGGAGAGGGAATGAGCAGTTCTTC.

The chain has TRBV5-6 and TRBJ2-5; 7 bases align to TRBD1. The germline V gene encodes CDR1 SGHDT and CDR2 YYEEEE. V shed 0 bases and J 4 bases; nucleotides not matched to a gene: 6. This CDR3 comprises 15 residues. CDR3 in amino acids: CASSLAKGAGETQYF. As DNA, the CDR3 is TGTGCCAGCAGCTTGGCCAAGGGGGCCGGAGAGACCCAGTACTTC.

The J gene is TRBJ1-5, the V gene TRBV14, with D unclear. Germline values: CDR1 SGHDN, CDR2 FVKESK. The CDR3 is 13 residues long. The V end lost 3 bases, the J end lost 8 bases, and 11 bases lay between the germline ends. Here the CDR3 reads CASSQGSREPQHF. CDR3 DNA sequence: TGTGCCAGCAGCCAGGGGAGTCGTGAGCCCCAGCATTTT.

This rearrangement joins TRBV7-9 to TRBJ2-7, with D possibly matching TRBD1 (5 bases). Per the germline V gene, CDR1 is SEHNR and CDR2 is FQNEAQ (reference sequence). The CDR3 has 15 amino acids. V was cut by 5 bases and J by 5 bases, with 19 bases left in between. CDR3 in DNA: TGTGCCAGCAGCCCGTCGGGCAGGGCGGTACACGAGCAGTACTTC. Translating it yields CASSPSGRAVHEQYF.